The present T cell receptor (beta chain) was sequenced within a study of cytomegalovirus exposure and HLA in healthy donors. On the study more broadly: An early data release held around 80 million unique TCRs from HLA-typed donors.

Use of 60 Vbeta and 13 Jbeta primers characterized the PCR. Sequenced by immunoSEQ multiplex PCR; TCRdb stores in-frame clones only, minus some. The data show some 100,000 clones, roughly four fifths seen once. Donors counted as nominally healthy when sampled, yet unrecorded immune exposures were likely. This clone appeared a few times. The CDR3 runs to 12 residues. CDR1 and CDR2 (germline): SGDLS, YYNGEE. With 1 base removed from V and 7 bases from J, the gap between germline ends came to 5 bases. This TCR was sampled from a man over 45 in good health and CMV-seropositive. What was sequenced was PBMCs. V is TRBV9 and J is TRBJ2-2; no reliable D call. The CDR3 loop is CASSVYVGELFF. The DNA for the CDR3 is TGTGCCAGCAGCGTATATGTCGGGGAGCTGTTTTTT. The entire variable domain, with the rest obtained from reference TRBV9 and TRBJ2-2, is as follows: DSGVTQTPKHLITATGQRVTLRCSPRSGDLSVYWYQQSLDQGLQFLIQYYNGEERAKGNILERFSAQQFPDLHSELNLSSLELGDSALYFCASSVYVGELFFGEGSRLTVL.